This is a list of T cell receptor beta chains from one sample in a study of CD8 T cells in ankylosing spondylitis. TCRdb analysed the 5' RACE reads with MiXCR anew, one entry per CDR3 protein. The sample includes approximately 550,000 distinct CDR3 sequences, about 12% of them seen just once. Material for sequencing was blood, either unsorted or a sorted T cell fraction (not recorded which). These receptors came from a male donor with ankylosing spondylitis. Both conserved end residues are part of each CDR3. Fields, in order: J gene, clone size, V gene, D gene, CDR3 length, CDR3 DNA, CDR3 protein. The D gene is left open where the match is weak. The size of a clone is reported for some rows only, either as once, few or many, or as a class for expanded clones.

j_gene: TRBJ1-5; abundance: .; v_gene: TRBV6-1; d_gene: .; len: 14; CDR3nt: TGTGCCAGCAGTGAGCTAGGGGGCAATCAGCCCCAGCATTTT; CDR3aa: CASSELGGNQPQHF
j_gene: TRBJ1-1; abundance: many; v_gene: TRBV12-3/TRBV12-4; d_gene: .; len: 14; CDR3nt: TGTGCCAGCAGTTTAATCGGATGGCGCACTGAAGCTTTCTTT; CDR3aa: CASSLIGWRTEAFF
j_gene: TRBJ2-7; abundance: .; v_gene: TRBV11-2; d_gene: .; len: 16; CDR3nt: TGTGCCAGCAGCGCGCCCCCGACTCCTAGCTCCTACGAGCAGTACTTC; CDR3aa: CASSAPPTPSSYEQYF
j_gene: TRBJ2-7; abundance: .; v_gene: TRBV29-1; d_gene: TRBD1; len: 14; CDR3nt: TGCAGCGTATCAGGCCGACAGGGCTTAAACGAGCAGTACTTC; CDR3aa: CSVSGRQGLNEQYF
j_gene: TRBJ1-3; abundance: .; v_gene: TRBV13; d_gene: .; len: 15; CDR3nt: TGTGCCAGCAGCTTTTCGGGCAGAGTTGGAAACACCATATATTTT; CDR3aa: CASSFSGRVGNTIYF
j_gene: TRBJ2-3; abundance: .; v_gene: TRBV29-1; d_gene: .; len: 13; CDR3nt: TGCAGCGTCTCAGGGGTGAGCACAGATACGCAGTATTTT; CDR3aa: CSVSGVSTDTQYF
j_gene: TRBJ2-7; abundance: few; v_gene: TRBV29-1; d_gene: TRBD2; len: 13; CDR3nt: TGCAGCGTCCCTAGCGGGACGTCCTACGAGCAGTACTTC; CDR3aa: CSVPSGTSYEQYF
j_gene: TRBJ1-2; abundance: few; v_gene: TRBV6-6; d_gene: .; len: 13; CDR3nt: TGTGCCAGCAGGCAGGAGGTATACTATGGCTACACCTTC; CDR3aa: CASRQEVYYGYTF
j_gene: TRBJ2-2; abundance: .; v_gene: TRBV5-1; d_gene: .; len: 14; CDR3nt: TGCGCCAGCAGCTTGGAGAGGGAGGACGGGGAGCTGTTTTTT; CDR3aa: CASSLEREDGELFF
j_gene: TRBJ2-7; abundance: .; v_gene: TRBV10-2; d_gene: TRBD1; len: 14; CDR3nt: TGCGCCAGCAGTGAGATCGACAGGGGATACGAGCAGTACTTC; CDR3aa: CASSEIDRGYEQYF
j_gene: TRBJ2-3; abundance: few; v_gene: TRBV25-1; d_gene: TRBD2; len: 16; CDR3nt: TGTGCCAGCAGGATAGGACTAGCGGGTAGCACAGATACGCAGTATTTT; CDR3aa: CASRIGLAGSTDTQYF
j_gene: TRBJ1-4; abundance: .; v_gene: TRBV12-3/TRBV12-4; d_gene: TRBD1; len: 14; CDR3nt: TGTGCCAGCAGTTCCGGGACAGGGCAACCCAAACTGTTTTTT; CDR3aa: CASSSGTGQPKLFF
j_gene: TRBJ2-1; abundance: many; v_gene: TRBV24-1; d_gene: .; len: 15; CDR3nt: TGTGCCACCAGTGCCGCACAGGGTTATGACAATGAGCAGTTCTTC; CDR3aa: CATSAAQGYDNEQFF